This TCR beta chain was retrieved from a study of blood T cell repertoires in COVID-19. The overall study: From the United States, Italy and Spain came samples of acute and convalescent COVID-19. The cDNA or gDNA used as material had been derived from T cells, B-cell-depleted T cells, or PBMCs.

Original data processing: Amplification of reference gene primers provided the estimated nucleated cell counts. The repertoire was sequenced with immunoSEQ multiplex PCR; TCRdb's copy has only in-frame clones and lacks some. For V, J and clone size, that table is used; D and trimming come from the DNA. The sample lists roughly 190,000 clones, roughly 76% occurring once. The CDR3 runs to 12 residues. CDR1 is SQVTM and CDR2 is ANQGSEA in the germline V gene. V was cut by 5 bases and J by 0 bases, with 7 bases left in between. This clonotype originated in a woman aged 45-60 years with active or convalescent COVID-19. The sequencing input was peripheral blood. The genes are TRBV29-1 and TRBJ2-5; weak D call: TRBD2 (6 bases). CDR3 sequence: CSVRRDQETQYF. Here the CDR3 DNA reads TGCAGCGTTAGGAGGGACCAAGAGACCCAGTACTTC.